One and the same sample provided the 20 T cell receptor beta chains below, sequenced in a study of cytomegalovirus exposure and HLA in healthy donors. Use of 60 Vbeta and 13 Jbeta primers characterized the PCR. Libraries were prepared by immunoSEQ multiplex PCR; TCRdb keeps only in-frame clonotypes and omits some of them. The sample shows under 80,000 clones, around 80% of them seen only once. The sequenced material came from PBMCs. These receptor sequences come from a man aged 50-60 years in good health and CMV-seropositive.

CDR3 DNA: TGCGCCAGCAGTCAGTCCCCGCCCCACCGGACAGGGGGTCCATACTATGGCTACACCTTC. This translates into CASSQSPPHRTGGPYYGYTF. V gene TRBV23-1 combines with J gene TRBJ1-2, with 10 bases lining up with TRBD1. TRBV23-1 qualifies as an ORF whose function is uncertain. Losses at the gene ends were 3 bases for V and 3 bases for J; bases not matched to a gene: 19. CDR3 size: 20 residues.

V and J are TRBV30 and TRBJ2-6, with D possibly being TRBD2 (5 bases). Germline CDR1 GTSNPN, CDR2 SVGIG (reference sequence). There are 13 residues in the CDR3. Trimming took 5 bases from V and 0 from J, leaving 5 bases between them. CDR3 DNA: TGTGCCTGGGGACTCTCTGGGGCCAACGTCCTGACTTTC. Its protein product is CAWGLSGANVLTF. The entire variable domain, with the rest obtained from reference TRBV30 and TRBJ2-6, is as follows: SQTIHQWPATLVQPVGSPLSLECTVEGTSNPNLYWYRQAAGRGLQLLFYSVGIGQISSEVPQNLSASRPQDRQFILSSKKLLLSDSGFYLCAWGLSGANVLTFGAGSRLTVL.

The chain has TRBV28 and TRBJ2-5; D is possibly TRBD1 (6 bases). Matching the DNA end better, TRBJ2-7 makes the J call doubtful. Germline V gene data show CDR1 as MDHEN and CDR2 as SYDVKM. CDR3 size: 14 residues. CDR3 nucleotides: TGTGCCAGCAGCCTGACAGGAGCATCCTACGAGCAGTACTTC. It specifies CASSLTGASYEQYF.

The chain couples TRBV5-6 to TRBJ1-1; D is possibly TRBD1 (6 bases). The CDR3 covers 13 residues. The V gene's germline CDR1 is SGHDT and CDR2 YYEEEE. V dropped 4 bases and J dropped 8 bases, with 15 bases sitting between them. The CDR3 DNA follows: TGTGCCAGCAGCCCCGGCAGGGGTAGGGAAGCTTTCTTT. It codes for CASSPGRGREAFF. The full variable domain, its missing parts supplied by reference TRBV5-6 and TRBJ1-1, is DAGVTQSPTHLIKTRGQQVTLRCSPKSGHDTVSWYQQALGQGPQFIFQYYEEEERQRGNFPDRFSGHQFPNYSSELNVNALLLGDSALYLCASSPGRGREAFFGQGTRLTVV.

The chain recombines TRBV18 with TRBJ2-1; a weak D match, TRBD1 (5 bases). From germline, CDR1 is KGHSH and CDR2 LQKENI. V lost 2 bases and J 5 bases, leaving 22 bases between the germline ends. The CDR3 sequence is 18 residues long. CDR3 amino acids: CASSPRDIRQGTDNEQFF. CDR3 DNA sequence: TGTGCCAGCTCACCAAGGGATATCAGGCAGGGCACGGACAATGAGCAGTTCTTC. Full variable domain (missing parts from reference TRBV18 and TRBJ2-1): NAGVMQNPRHLVRRRGQEARLRCSPMKGHSHVYWYRQLPEEGLKFMVYLQKENIIDESGMPKERFSAEFPKEGPSILRIQQVVRGDSAAYFCASSPRDIRQGTDNEQFFGPGTRLTVL.

The V gene is TRBV18, the J gene TRBJ1-1; the D is unclear. The CDR3 spans 14 residues. Trimming took off 3 bases at V and 5 bases at J, with 13 bases between the two ends. Per the germline V gene, CDR1 is KGHSH and CDR2 is LQKENI. The CDR3 is CASSPTEAGTEAFF. DNA for the CDR3: TGTGCCAGCTCACCGACCGAGGCGGGAACTGAAGCTTTCTTT.

The chain recombines TRBV6-5 with TRBJ2-7; 12 bases are a match to TRBD1. Unmatched junction bases numbered 2, after V lost 4 bases and J lost 4 bases. The CDR3 covers 14 residues. Germline V gene sequence: CDR1 MNHEY, CDR2 SVGAGI. The CDR3: CASSWGQGAYEQYF. For the CDR3, the DNA is TGTGCCAGCAGTTGGGGACAGGGGGCGTACGAGCAGTACTTC.

This chain connects TRBV7-2 to TRBJ2-2; possible D gene TRBD2, 5 bases. Germline values: CDR1 SGHTA, CDR2 FQGNSA. The CDR3 loop spans 14 amino acids. Trimming removed 0 bases from V and 6 bases from J, with 8 bases in between. In DNA form, the CDR3 reads TGTGCCAGCAGCTTAGCACTAGTTCCCGGGGAGCTGTTTTTT. Amino acids: CASSLALVPGELFF.

This rearrangement joins TRBV6-1 to TRBJ1-5, with unresolved D. The length of the CDR3 is 14 residues. Germline CDR1 reads MNHNS; CDR2 reads SASEGT. The V gene lost 1 base and the J gene lost 0 bases, with 4 bases spanning the gap. The CDR3 nucleotides are TGTGCCAGCAGTGAAGTGAGTAGCAATCAGCCCCAGCATTTT. It is translated as CASSEVSSNQPQHF.

This chain connects TRBV7-2 to TRBJ2-6; the D gene is possibly TRBD1 (5 bases). The CDR3 consists of 15 residues. V was cut by 5 bases and J by 0 bases, with 8 bases left in between. Germline CDR1 reads SGHTA; CDR2 reads FQGNSA. The CDR3 region is CASSTRDSGANVLTF. In nucleotides, the CDR3 is TGTGCCAGCAGCACCAGGGACTCTGGGGCCAACGTCCTGACTTTC.

The chain links TRBV11-2 to TRBJ1-4; tentatively, D is TRBD1 (5 bases). The CDR3 totals 13 residues. V lost 3 bases to trimming and J lost 8 bases, with 10 bases between them. The germline gives CDR1 SGHAT, CDR2 FQNNGV. Written as DNA, the CDR3 is TGTGCCAGCAGCTTCTCAGGGAGGGAAAAACTGTTTTTT. Protein: CASSFSGREKLFF.

This clone was detected a few times. This CDR3 is CASSAEVSGELFF. DNA of the CDR3: TGTGCCAGCAGTGCGGAGGTTTCCGGGGAGCTGTTTTTT. The chain carries TRBV2 and TRBJ2-2; a weak D match, TRBD2 (5 bases). Germline V gene sequence: CDR1 SNHLY, CDR2 FYNNEI. The CDR3 spans 13 residues. Trimming took 4 bases from V and 6 from J, leaving 9 bases between them. Full variable domain (missing parts from reference TRBV2 and TRBJ2-2): EPEVTQTPSHQVTQMGQEVILRCVPISNHLYFYWYRQILGQKVEFLVSFYNNEISEKSEIFDDQFSVERPDGSNFTLKIRSTKLEDSAMYFCASSAEVSGELFFGEGSRLTVL.

This chain links TRBV28 with TRBJ1-1, with 8 bases matching TRBD1. The CDR3 has 12 residues. Germline CDR1 MDHEN, CDR2 SYDVKM. The V gene end was trimmed by 5 bases and the J gene end by 11 bases; junction bases not matched to a gene: 7. Written as DNA, the CDR3 is TGTGCCAGCAGTCTAGGACAGGGCCTGGCTTTCTTT. This sequence encodes CASSLGQGLAFF.

This clone was seen a handful of times. This sequence joins TRBV19 and TRBJ1-2, with unresolved D. The germline V gene encodes CDR1 LNHDA and CDR2 SQIVND (reference sequence). Trimming took 1 base from V and 8 from J, leaving 20 bases between them. The CDR3 is 16 amino acids. In nucleotides, the CDR3 is TGTGCCAGTAGTATAGCAGGCAGCGGTAGCGTCAAGGGCTACACCTTC. Translating it yields CASSIAGSGSVKGYTF.

This clone was found once. The chain has TRBV19 and TRBJ2-2; TRBD1 agrees at 7 bases. The CDR3 totals 16 residues. The ends lost 3 bases at V and 4 bases at J; junction bases unmatched: 8. Per the germline V gene, CDR1 is LNHDA and CDR2 is SQIVND (reference sequence). CDR3 residues: CASSIRTGAGTGELFF. CDR3 nucleotide sequence: TGTGCCAGTAGTATCCGAACAGGGGCGGGCACCGGGGAGCTGTTTTTT.

The gene calls are TRBV19 and TRBJ2-1; 7 nucleotides match TRBD1. The CDR3 consists of 16 residues. Germline V gives CDR1 LNHDA, CDR2 SQIVND (reference sequence). V shed 5 bases, J shed 1 base, and the junction held 8 bases outside the gene matches. CDR3 loop: CASSGEGATSYNEQFF. The CDR3 DNA is TGTGCCAGTAGTGGCGAGGGGGCTACTTCCTACAATGAGCAGTTCTTC.

The genes are TRBV6-5 and TRBJ2-7; D is perhaps TRBD2 (5 bases). The germline V and J ends were trimmed by 4 bases and 4 bases, with 11 bases remaining between them. This CDR3 spans 13 amino acids. In germline, CDR1 is MNHEY, CDR2 SVGAGI. CDR3 in DNA: TGTGCCAGCAGTTCCCCCCCGGGGTACGAGCAGTACTTC. It translates to CASSSPPGYEQYF.

The V and J genes are TRBV5-1 and TRBJ1-2; perhaps TRBD1 as D (6 bases). CDR3 size: 14 residues. V was clipped by 4 bases and J by 5 bases, with 15 bases between them. Germline V CDR1 and CDR2: SGHRS, YFSETQ. The CDR3 coding sequence is TGCGCCAGCAGCCCGACAGGCGAGCAATATGGCTACACCTTC. Protein sequence: CASSPTGEQYGYTF.

The V gene is TRBV6-1, the J gene TRBJ2-5; 11 bases line up with TRBD2. Germline V gene sequence: CDR1 MNHNS, CDR2 SASEGT. The J segment lost 2 bases and the V segment lost 7 bases, leaving 6 bases of the junction unmatched. The CDR3 extends over 15 amino acids. Written as DNA, the CDR3 is TGTGCCAGCATGAGGGGGACTAGCGGTCAAGAGACCCAGTACTTC. Translation gives CASMRGTSGQETQYF.

The chain carries TRBV4-2 and TRBJ2-1; 8 bases match TRBD2. This CDR3 is built from 16 residues. V was pared by 0 bases and J by 2 bases, with 3 bases of the junction left unmatched. Germline V gives CDR1 LGHNA, CDR2 YNFKEQ. The CDR3 spells CASSQDPGGAYNEQFF. CDR3 nucleotides: TGTGCCAGCAGCCAAGATCCCGGGGGGGCCTACAATGAGCAGTTCTTC.